One and the same sample provided the 30 T cell receptor beta chains below, sequenced in a study of CD8 T cells in Susac syndrome. Roughly 0.45 to 1 ug RNA was reverse transcribed with random hexamers. TCRdb reprocessed the immunoSEQ multiplex PCR reads via MiXCR and lists one record per CDR3 protein. The sample carries approximately 110,000 distinct CDR3 sequences, more than 80% recorded once. The sample comprised CD8+ T cells from PBMCs. The receptors shown here come from a human donor with multiple sclerosis.

The genes are TRBV7-9 and TRBJ2-1; D unclear. CDR1 and CDR2 (germline): SEHNR, FQNEAQ (reference sequence). Trimming took 2 bases from V and 2 from J, leaving 10 bases between them. The CDR3 spans 15 residues. CDR3 bases: TGTGCCAGCAGCTTAAATCGTCCAGCCTACAATGAGCAGTTCTTC. Translation: CASSLNRPAYNEQFF.

This clonotype appeared once. The J gene is TRBJ1-5, the V gene TRBV10-3; possibly TRBD1 for D (5 bases). This CDR3 comprises 14 residues. V was pared by 8 bases and J by 4 bases, with 15 bases between. Germline V gene sequence: CDR1 ENHRY, CDR2 SYGVKD. Written as DNA, the CDR3 is TGTGCCATCGGAGGGGCAGGGTTTAATCAGCCCCAGCATTTT. The encoded protein is CAIGGAGFNQPQHF.

The chain uses TRBV19 and TRBJ2-4; perhaps TRBD2 as D (6 bases). The CDR3 is 15 residues long. Per germline, CDR1 LNHDA and CDR2 SQIVND (reference sequence). Trimming stripped 5 bases from V and 8 bases from J, with 19 bases between. The CDR3 spells CASSPDPPGADIQYF. The CDR3 DNA sequence: TGTGCCAGTAGTCCTGACCCCCCGGGAGCGGACATTCAGTACTTC.

In this sample, this clonotype turned up a few times. V gene TRBV30 combines with J gene TRBJ2-1; D gene ambiguous. Germline V CDR1 and CDR2: GTSNPN, SVGIG (reference sequence). V lost 0 bases, J lost 7 bases, and 7 bases lay in between. CDR3 length: 12 residues. CDR3 DNA: TGTGCCTGGAGTGTAAGGCGGAATGAGCAGTTCTTC. Translated, it gives CAWSVRRNEQFF.

The chain couples TRBV5-1 to TRBJ1-1; 9 nucleotides agree with TRBD1. Germline loops: CDR1 SGHRS, CDR2 YFSETQ. The CDR3 consists of 15 residues. Unmatched junction bases numbered 7, after V lost 2 bases and J lost 5 bases. The CDR3 spells CASSLEQGARTEAFF. CDR3 bases: TGCGCCAGCAGCTTAGAACAGGGGGCAAGGACTGAAGCTTTCTTT.

This chain links TRBV20-1 with TRBJ2-3; D gene uncertain. This CDR3 is built from 13 residues. Germline V gene sequence: CDR1 DFQATT, CDR2 SNEGSKA (reference sequence). V lost 2 bases, J lost 6 bases, and 12 bases lay in between. The CDR3 is CSARYGDGDTQYF. CDR3 coding DNA: TGCAGTGCTAGATATGGCGATGGCGATACGCAGTATTTT.

The chain joins TRBV4-1 to TRBJ2-6; TRBD1 matches at 8 bases. The CDR3 is made up of 18 amino acids. The V gene's germline CDR1 is MGHRA and CDR2 YSYEKL. The trim removed 3 bases at V and 2 bases at J, leaving 9 bases unmatched. CDR3 sequence (DNA): TGCGCCAGCAGCCACCCCTTGCAGGGGGCGACTGGGGCCAACGTCCTGACTTTC. Protein: CASSHPLQGATGANVLTF.

The J gene is TRBJ2-3, the V gene TRBV6-6; D is undetermined. The CDR3 totals 13 residues. Between the trimmed V and J ends, which lost 4 bases and 5 bases, there was a span of 10 bases. Germline assignment: CDR1 MNHNY and CDR2 SVGAGI (reference sequence). The CDR3 nucleotides are TGTGCCAGCAGTTCCCACGCGGTAGATACGCAGTATTTT. Its translation is CASSSHAVDTQYF.

The chain uses TRBV27 and TRBJ2-7, with 9 bases matching TRBD1. The CDR3 totals 14 residues. The trim removed 1 base at V and 7 bases at J, leaving 5 bases unmatched. Germline CDR1 reads MNHEY; CDR2 reads SMNVEV (reference sequence). The CDR3 nucleotides read TGTGCCAGCAGTTTATGGGGACAGGGTTTTGAGCAGTACTTC. Its translation is CASSLWGQGFEQYF.

The CDR3 DNA follows: TGTGCCTGGAGTGTAGGGATAGCTAACACTGAAGCTTTCTTT. It codes for CAWSVGIANTEAFF. The gene calls are TRBV30 and TRBJ1-1; D gene uncertain. V was trimmed by 0 bases and J by 2 bases, leaving 10 bases between them. The CDR3 loop spans 14 amino acids. Per the germline V gene, CDR1 is GTSNPN and CDR2 is SVGIG (reference sequence). The whole variable domain, remainder taken from reference TRBV30 and TRBJ1-1, is SQTIHQWPATLVQPVGSPLSLECTVEGTSNPNLYWYRQAAGRGLQLLFYSVGIGQISSEVPQNLSASRPQDRQFILSSKKLLLSDSGFYLCAWSVGIANTEAFFGQGTRLTVV.

The V call is TRBV5-1, the J call TRBJ1-1; D not certain. CDR1 is SGHRS and CDR2 is YFSETQ in the germline V gene. CDR3 length: 11 residues. V gave up 6 bases and J gave up 2 bases, with 5 bases separating them. Here the CDR3 DNA reads TGCGCCAGCAAAACTAACACTGAAGCTTTCTTT. It translates to CASKTNTEAFF.

The V and J genes are TRBV30 and TRBJ1-1, with D possibly TRBD1 on 5 matching bases. CDR1 and CDR2 (germline): GTSNPN, SVGIG (reference sequence). This CDR3 is 14 amino acids long. Deletions cut 4 bases from V and 2 bases from J, with 14 bases between. This chain's CDR3 is CAWIRAGFNTEAFF. The CDR3 nucleotides read TGTGCCTGGATTAGGGCAGGGTTCAACACTGAAGCTTTCTTT.

This clonotype was detected only once. The rearrangement links TRBV9 to TRBJ2-1; possibly TRBD1 for D (6 bases). Trimming removed 3 bases from V and 9 bases from J, with 25 bases in between. Germline CDR1 and CDR2: SGDLS and YYNGEE. The CDR3 runs to 17 residues. Written as DNA, the CDR3 is TGTGCCAGCAGCGGCCCTCGGGGCAGGGGACCTCGGGGTGAGCAGTTCTTC. Translation gives CASSGPRGRGPRGEQFF.

A word on this clonotype: Given a much more abundant clone one base away, this may be a read error. This chain connects TRBV15 to TRBJ2-7; the D gene is possibly TRBD2 (5 bases). CDR1 and CDR2 from the germline V gene are LNHNV and YYDKDF (reference sequence). The CDR3 loop spans 13 amino acids. This CDR3 reads CATTRVWGAEQYF. The CDR3 nucleotides read TGTGCCACCACCAGAGTATGGGGAGCAGAGCAGTACTTC.

In its sample, this clonotype was seen once. The chain has TRBV2 and TRBJ1-2; 7 bases are a match to TRBD1. The germline V gene has CDR1 SNHLY and CDR2 FYNNEI. The CDR3 runs 17 residues. The V and J ends lost 4 bases and 0 bases, in that order; junction bases with no gene match: 11. The CDR3 loop is CASSVPSQGTTNYGYTF. In nucleotides, the CDR3 is TGTGCCAGCAGTGTCCCGTCACAGGGGACAACTAACTATGGCTACACCTTC.

The chain links TRBV2 to TRBJ2-2, with D perhaps TRBD1 or TRBD2 (6 bases each). Germline V lookup: CDR1 SNHLY, CDR2 FYNNEI. There are 16 residues in the CDR3. V was shortened by 8 bases and J by 2 bases, with 18 bases between the two germline ends. CDR3 nucleotides: TGTGCCAGCCACTTTACCTGGGGGGCCAACACCGGGGAGCTGTTTTTT. It specifies CASHFTWGANTGELFF.

The chain joins TRBV7-9 to TRBJ2-5; 8 bases agree with TRBD1. The germline gives CDR1 SEHNR, CDR2 FQNEAQ (reference sequence). The CDR3 consists of 15 residues. The J segment lost 5 bases and the V segment lost 6 bases, leaving 11 bases of the junction unmatched. This chain's CDR3 is CASRDRQGNRETQYF. Written as DNA, the CDR3 is TGTGCCAGCAGAGACAGACAGGGGAACAGGGAGACCCAGTACTTC.

The gene calls are TRBV11-2 and TRBJ2-7, with D unclear. V was pared by 5 bases and J by 2 bases, with 10 bases between. Germline CDR1 reads SGHAT; CDR2 reads FQNNGV. CDR3 length equals 13 residues. The CDR3 region is CASSTGPPYEQYF. For the CDR3, the DNA is TGTGCCAGCAGCACCGGGCCACCCTACGAGCAGTACTTC.

V usage is TRBV21-1 and J usage is TRBJ2-1; whether TRBD1, the table's D call, matches the DNA was not checked. TRBV21-1 is flagged as a pseudogene. The CDR3 is 20 amino acids. The CDR3 DNA is TGTGCCAGCAGCAAAGCGTCCAACAGTCACCCCTTTATAGCAACCAATGAGCAGTTCTTC. Protein: CASSKASNSHPFIATNEQFF.

The rearrangement links TRBV24-1 to TRBJ1-5, with 7 bases that match TRBD1. The germline CDR1 and CDR2 sequences are KGHDR and SFDVKD. The length of the CDR3 is 14 residues. V was clipped by 9 bases and J by 4 bases; unmatched bases: 8. CDR3 bases: TGTGCCACCCATACCGGGACAGCAAATCAGCCCCAGCATTTT. It codes for CATHTGTANQPQHF.

The chain recombines TRBV3-1 with TRBJ1-1, with D perhaps matching TRBD1 (5 bases). V lost 1 base and J lost 7, with 19 bases in between. The germline gives CDR1 LGHDT, CDR2 YNNKEL (reference sequence). The CDR3 spans 16 residues. The CDR3 bases are TGTGCCAGCAGCCAAGTATACCAGGGAAATGAGCATGAAGCTTTCTTT. Its protein product is CASSQVYQGNEHEAFF.

The chain joins TRBV10-2 to TRBJ2-7; D unclear. V dropped 3 bases and J dropped 7 bases, with 10 bases sitting between them. The germline gives CDR1 WSHSY, CDR2 SAAADI. This CDR3 has 12 amino acids. CDR3 DNA: TGCGCCAGCAGTGATCCCCTCGGGGAGCAGTACTTC. Its translation is CASSDPLGEQYF.

This clonotype was recorded once. The chain is built from TRBV4-1 and TRBJ1-1; TRBD1 matches 8 bases. CDR1 and CDR2 (germline): MGHRA, YSYEKL. This CDR3 is built from 16 residues. J gave up 0 bases and V 4 bases, and 7 bases lay outside the gene matches. The CDR3 is CASSPGTGPMNTEAFF. DNA for the CDR3: TGCGCCAGCAGCCCCGGGACAGGCCCTATGAACACTGAAGCTTTCTTT.

V usage is TRBV13 and J usage is TRBJ2-7; D not resolved. The CDR3 consists of 15 residues. V was shortened by 0 bases and J by 0 bases, with 9 bases between the two germline ends. Germline V CDR1 and CDR2: PRHDT, FYEKMQ (reference sequence). The CDR3 nucleotides are TGTGCCAGCAGCTTAGGGCCAGCCTACTCCTACGAGCAGTACTTC. It translates to CASSLGPAYSYEQYF.

For this clonotype: One end of the junction varies from germline; a read error may be responsible. This rearrangement joins TRBV7-2 to TRBJ2-3, with a tentative D call TRBD2 (6 bases). CDR3 size: 15 residues. Per germline, CDR1 SGHTA and CDR2 FQGNSA. CDR3 DNA sequence: TGTGCCAGCAGCCTAGCGACTCGGGGCACAGATACGCAGTATTTT. Protein product: CASSLATRGTDTQYF.

The chain has TRBV7-8 and TRBJ1-5; 7 nucleotides agree with TRBD1. J was trimmed by 4 bases and V by 5 bases; bases with no gene match: 8. Germline V gene data show CDR1 as SGHVS and CDR2 as FQNEAQ. The CDR3 is made up of 15 amino acids. The CDR3, as DNA: TGTGCCAGCAGCCGAGGGGACAGAGTGAATCAGCCCCAGCATTTT. Translating it yields CASSRGDRVNQPQHF. Variable domain in full (rest from reference TRBV7-8 and TRBJ1-5): GAGVSQSPRYKVAKRGQDVALRCDPISGHVSLFWYQQALGQGPEFLTYFQNEAQLDKSGLPSDRFFAERPEGSVSTLKIQRTQQEDSAVYLCASSRGDRVNQPQHFGDGTRLSIL.

V and J are TRBV20-1 and TRBJ1-1; no definite D call. In germline, CDR1 is DFQATT, CDR2 SNEGSKA (reference sequence). CDR3 length: 14 residues. The V and J ends lost 4 bases and 8 bases respectively, with 20 bases between them. CDR3 amino acids: CSATGVTTKTEAFF. CDR3 sequence (DNA): TGCAGTGCTACTGGTGTGACGACCAAGACGGAAGCTTTCTTT.

Here the CDR3 reads CASSQEGTGQETQYF. CDR3 bases: TGCGCCAGCAGCCAAGAGGGGACAGGGCAAGAGACCCAGTACTTC. The rearrangement uses TRBV4-1 and TRBJ2-5, with 9 bases fitting TRBD1. V lost 0 bases to trimming and J lost 2 bases; unmatched junction nucleotides: 1. The CDR3 has 15 amino acids. CDR1 MGHRA and CDR2 YSYEKL come from the germline V gene.

This clonotype was recorded only once. CDR3 sequence (DNA): TGTGCCAGCAGCTCCAGAGCAACTAATGAAAAACTGTTTTTT. It codes for CASSSRATNEKLFF. J is TRBJ1-4 and V is TRBV13; D gene unclear. CDR1 and CDR2 from the germline V gene are PRHDT and FYEKMQ (reference sequence). V dropped 4 bases and J dropped 0 bases, with 6 bases sitting between them. This CDR3 is built from 14 residues. The whole variable domain, filled in from reference TRBV13 and TRBJ1-4, reads AAGVIQSPRHLIKEKRETATLKCYPIPRHDTVYWYQQGPGQDPQFLISFYEKMQSDKGSIPDRFSAQQFSDYHSELNMSSLELGDSALYFCASSSRATNEKLFFGSGTQLSVL.

The chain employs TRBV4-1 and TRBJ2-7; 13 nucleotides align to TRBD2. The CDR3 has 15 amino acids. Per germline, CDR1 MGHRA and CDR2 YSYEKL. After removal of 3 bases from V and 2 bases from J, the junction contained 1 base not matched to a gene. CDR3 DNA: TGCGCCAGCAGCCATGGGACTAGCGGGGCCTACGAGCAGTACTTC. This gives the protein CASSHGTSGAYEQYF.